The 12 T cell receptor beta chains listed next were all sequenced from one sample in a study of CD8+ T cells in alopecia areata. Treatment specified: oral pan-JAK inhibitor, 5-10 mg twice daily. Following extraction, RNA underwent reverse transcription to cDNA, which served as the sequencing template. Sequencing used immunoSEQ multiplex PCR; TCRdb keeps in-frame clones, though not all of them. The data show over 85,000 clones, around 71% seen once. The starting material was CD8+ T cells sorted from blood, obtained around week 42, from a patient treated with tofacitinib. All receptors come from a human donor with alopecia areata.

This chain connects TRBV4-3 to TRBJ2-1; possibly TRBD1 for D (6 bases). The length of the CDR3 is 13 residues. Germline lookup yields CDR1 LGHNA and CDR2 YSLEER. V lost 4 bases, J lost 7 bases, and 11 bases lay in between. CDR3 protein: CASSRGLGNEQFF. CDR3 in DNA: TGCGCCAGCAGCCGGGGGCTCGGGAATGAGCAGTTCTTC.

The chain combines TRBV4-3 with TRBJ1-4, with a possible D match to TRBD1 (6 bases). The length of the CDR3 is 17 residues. CDR1 LGHNA and CDR2 YSLEER come from the germline V gene. With 4 bases removed from V and 1 base from J, the gap between germline ends came to 16 bases. The CDR3 bases are TGCGCCAGCAGCCCGACAGGAATTAGTGGAACTAATGAAAAACTGTTTTTT. It is translated as CASSPTGISGTNEKLFF.

This CDR3 reads CATSRVMDTQYF. CDR3 nucleotides: TGTGCCACCTCGAGAGTCATGGATACGCAGTATTTT. The chain couples TRBV6-6 to TRBJ2-3, with D unresolved. The V and J ends lost 10 bases and 6 bases respectively, with 14 bases between them. The CDR3 loop spans 12 amino acids. Germline V gives CDR1 MNHNY, CDR2 SVGAGI (reference sequence).

The V and J genes are TRBV30 and TRBJ1-1; no definite D call. V was shortened by 0 bases and J by 1 base, with 6 bases between the two germline ends. Germline CDR1 reads GTSNPN; CDR2 reads SVGIG (reference sequence). The CDR3 is 13 residues long. CDR3 sequence reads: CAWSVLSNTEAFF. The CDR3 nucleotides are TGTGCCTGGAGTGTCTTATCGAACACTGAAGCTTTCTTT.

The DNA of the CDR3 is TGTGCCAGCAGCTATGGGGACACTGAAGCTTTCTTT. Amino acid sequence: CASSYGDTEAFF. The rearrangement uses TRBV5-6 and TRBJ1-1; no definite D call. Germline values: CDR1 SGHDT, CDR2 YYEEEE. Trimming shortened V by 3 bases and J by 3 bases, and 6 bases separated the two germline ends. This CDR3 has 12 amino acids.

The chain joins TRBV29-1 to TRBJ1-1, with TRBD1 matching 8 bases. The CDR3 spans 14 residues. V shed 6 bases and J 9 bases; nucleotides not matched to a gene: 15. From germline, CDR1 is SQVTM and CDR2 ANQGSEA. CDR3 sequence (DNA): TGCAGCGTGTTTGGACAGGGAGGAATTCGGAAAGCTTTCTTT. Encoded protein: CSVFGQGGIRKAFF.

The V call is TRBV13, the J call TRBJ2-7; no clear D. Germline CDR1 reads PRHDT; CDR2 reads FYEKMQ (reference sequence). V was cut by 0 bases and J by 4 bases, with 7 bases left in between. CDR3 size: 13 residues. The CDR3 is CASSLGLGYEQYF. CDR3 nucleotide sequence: TGTGCCAGCAGCTTAGGCCTCGGATACGAGCAGTACTTC.

The chain uses TRBV11-2 and TRBJ1-2; D gene uncertain. Looked up from germline, CDR1 is SGHAT and CDR2 is FQNNGV. The CDR3 is 13 amino acids. The V and J ends lost 5 bases and 1 base respectively, with 8 bases between them. CDR3 DNA sequence: TGTGCCAGCAGCCACGAGTTTAACTATGGCTACACCTTC. This codes for CASSHEFNYGYTF.

This rearrangement joins TRBV2 to TRBJ2-5, with 12 bases lining up with TRBD2. The CDR3 extends over 13 amino acids. Germline V CDR1 and CDR2: SNHLY, FYNNEI. J was trimmed by 4 bases and V by 11 bases; bases with no gene match: 5. In nucleotides, the CDR3 is TGTGCCTGTGAGGGACTAGCGGGAGAGACCCAGTACTTC. Protein: CACEGLAGETQYF.

The V and J genes are TRBV19 and TRBJ1-1; D remains unclear. The CDR3 extends over 14 amino acids. The germline V and J ends were trimmed by 5 bases and 5 bases, with 15 bases remaining between them. Germline CDR1 is LNHDA and CDR2 is SQIVND (reference sequence). CDR3 in DNA: TGTGCCAGTAGTCTACCCGACGGTGAGACTGAAGCTTTCTTT. Its protein product is CASSLPDGETEAFF.

This chain joins TRBV30 and TRBJ1-1, with D uncertain. Germline V CDR1 and CDR2: GTSNPN, SVGIG (reference sequence). CDR3 length: 14 amino acids. The germline V and J ends were trimmed by 4 bases and 4 bases, with 16 bases remaining between them. The CDR3 loop reads CAWTLGRYGTEAFF. The CDR3 DNA sequence: TGTGCCTGGACTTTAGGGAGGTATGGCACTGAAGCTTTCTTT.

V and J are TRBV2 and TRBJ1-1; 8 bases fit TRBD1. Germline V lookup: CDR1 SNHLY, CDR2 FYNNEI. This CDR3 has 15 residues. J was trimmed by 1 base and V by 4 bases; bases with no gene match: 5. DNA for the CDR3: TGTGCCAGCAGTGCGCGGACAGGGTCGAACACTGAAGCTTTCTTT. It is translated as CASSARTGSNTEAFF.